This TCR beta chain was documented in a study of shared clonotypes between healthy human individuals. Study-level information: Each donor had three CD4 naive, three CD4 memory, two CD8 naive and one CD8 memory plate. Overall study findings and caveats: Since donors were few, the genetic and exposure-history diversity represented was limited. The four-donor shared clonotypes exceeded non-shared clonotypes in generation probability, with non-shared ones scoring lower.

In the case of this clone: Its antigen remains unknown.

Here immunoSEQ multiplex PCR was the method, and the copy in TCRdb shows in-frame clones only, minus some. The data contain about 2.5 million clones, just under 95% of them singletons. This CDR3 region has 15 residues. With V trimmed by 4 bases and J by 5 bases, 11 bases remained unmatched. CDR1 and CDR2 from the germline V gene are SGHRS and YFSETQ. The TCR sequence derives from a man aged 18-30 years in good health. Some clones in this sample may be carry-over from other donors' samples. Material: naive CD4+ T cells from PBMCs. As to subset: CD45RA+ positively selected. The chain uses TRBV5-1 and TRBJ2-7, with TRBD2 identical over 8 bases. CDR3 in amino acids: CASSNLAGAVHEQYF. CDR3 bases: TGCGCCAGCAGCAACCTAGCGGGCGCGGTCCACGAGCAGTACTTC. The full variable domain, rest sourced from reference TRBV5-1 and TRBJ2-7, is KAGVTQTPRYLIKTRGQQVTLSCSPISGHRSVSWYQQTPGQGLQFLFEYFSETQRNKGNFPGRFSGRQFSNSRSEMNVSTLELGDSALYLCASSNLAGAVHEQYFGPGTRLTVT.